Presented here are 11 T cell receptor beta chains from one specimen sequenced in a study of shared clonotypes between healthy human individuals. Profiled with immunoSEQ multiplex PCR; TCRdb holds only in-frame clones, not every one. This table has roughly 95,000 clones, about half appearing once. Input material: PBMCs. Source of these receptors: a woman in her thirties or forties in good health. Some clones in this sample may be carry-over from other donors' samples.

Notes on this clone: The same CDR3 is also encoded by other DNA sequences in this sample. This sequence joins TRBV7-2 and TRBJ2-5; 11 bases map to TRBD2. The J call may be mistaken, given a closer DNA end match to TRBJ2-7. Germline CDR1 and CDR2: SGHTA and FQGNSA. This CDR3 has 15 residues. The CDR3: CASSLAGLADYEQYF. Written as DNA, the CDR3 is TGTGCCAGCAGCTTAGCGGGACTAGCGGACTACGAGCAGTACTTC.

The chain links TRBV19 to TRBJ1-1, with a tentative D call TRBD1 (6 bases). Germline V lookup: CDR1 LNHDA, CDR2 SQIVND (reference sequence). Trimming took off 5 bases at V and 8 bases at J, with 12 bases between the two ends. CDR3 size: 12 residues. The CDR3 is CASSDRQAEAFF. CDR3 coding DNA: TGTGCCAGTAGTGACCGACAGGCAGAAGCTTTCTTT.

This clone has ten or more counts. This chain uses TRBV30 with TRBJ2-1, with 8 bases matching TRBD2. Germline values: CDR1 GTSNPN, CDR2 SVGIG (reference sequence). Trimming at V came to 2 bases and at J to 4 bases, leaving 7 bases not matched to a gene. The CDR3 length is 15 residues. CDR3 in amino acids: CAWSWMIAGYNEQFF. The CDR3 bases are TGTGCCTGGAGTTGGATGATAGCGGGGTACAATGAGCAGTTCTTC.

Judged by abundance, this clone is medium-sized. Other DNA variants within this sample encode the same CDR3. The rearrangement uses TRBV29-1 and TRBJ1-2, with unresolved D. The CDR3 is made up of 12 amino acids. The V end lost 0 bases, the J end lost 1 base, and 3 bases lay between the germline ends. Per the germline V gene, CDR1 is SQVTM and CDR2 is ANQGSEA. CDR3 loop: CSVEDHNYGYTF. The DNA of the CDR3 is TGCAGCGTTGAAGACCATAACTATGGCTACACCTTC.

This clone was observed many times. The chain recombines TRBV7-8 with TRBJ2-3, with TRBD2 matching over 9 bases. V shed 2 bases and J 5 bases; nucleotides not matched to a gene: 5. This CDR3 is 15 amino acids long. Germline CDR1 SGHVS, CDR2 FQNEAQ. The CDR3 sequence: CASSLLLAGVDTQYF. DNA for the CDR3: TGTGCCAGCAGCTTACTGTTAGCGGGAGTAGATACGCAGTATTTT.

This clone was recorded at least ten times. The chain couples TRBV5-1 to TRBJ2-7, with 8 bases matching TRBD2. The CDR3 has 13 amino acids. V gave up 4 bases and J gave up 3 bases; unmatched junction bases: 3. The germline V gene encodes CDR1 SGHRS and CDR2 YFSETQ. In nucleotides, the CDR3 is TGCGCCAGCAGCGGGACTAGTAGCTACGAGCAGTACTTC. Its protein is CASSGTSSYEQYF.

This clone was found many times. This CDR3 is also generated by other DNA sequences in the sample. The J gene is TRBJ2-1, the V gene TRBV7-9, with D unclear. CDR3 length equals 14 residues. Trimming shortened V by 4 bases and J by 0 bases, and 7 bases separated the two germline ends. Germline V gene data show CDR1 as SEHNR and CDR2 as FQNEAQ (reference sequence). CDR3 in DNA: TGTGCCAGCAGCTCAGGAGCCTCCTACAATGAGCAGTTCTTC. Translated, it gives CASSSGASYNEQFF.

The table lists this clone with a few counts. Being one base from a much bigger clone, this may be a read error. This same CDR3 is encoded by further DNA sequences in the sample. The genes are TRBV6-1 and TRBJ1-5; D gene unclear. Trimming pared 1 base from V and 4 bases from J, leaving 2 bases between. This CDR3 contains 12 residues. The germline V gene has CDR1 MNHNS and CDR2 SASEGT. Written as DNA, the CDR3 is TGTGCCAGCAGTGAAGGTAATCAGCCCCAGCATTTT. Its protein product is CASSEGNQPQHF.

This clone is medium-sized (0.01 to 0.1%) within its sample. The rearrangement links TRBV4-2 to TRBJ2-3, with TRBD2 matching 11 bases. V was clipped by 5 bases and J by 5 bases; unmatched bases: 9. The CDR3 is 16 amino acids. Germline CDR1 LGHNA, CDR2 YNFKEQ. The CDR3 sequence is CASSARLAGGGDTQYF. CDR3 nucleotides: TGTGCCAGCAGCGCCCGTCTAGCGGGAGGAGGAGATACGCAGTATTTT.

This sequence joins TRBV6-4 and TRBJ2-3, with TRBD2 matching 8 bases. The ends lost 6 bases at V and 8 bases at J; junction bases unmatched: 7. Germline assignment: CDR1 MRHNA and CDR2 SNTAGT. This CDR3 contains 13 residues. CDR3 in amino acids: CASSLSLAGTQYF. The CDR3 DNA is TGTGCCAGCAGCCTCTCCCTAGCGGGTACGCAGTATTTT.

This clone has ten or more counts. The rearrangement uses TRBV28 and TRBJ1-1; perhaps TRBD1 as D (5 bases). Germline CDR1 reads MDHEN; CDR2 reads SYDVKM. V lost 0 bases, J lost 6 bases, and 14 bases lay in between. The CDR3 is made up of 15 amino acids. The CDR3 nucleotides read TGTGCCAGCAGTTTATGGGGGGGTAGGATGGCTGAAGCTTTCTTT. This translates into CASSLWGGRMAEAFF.